This TCR beta chain was recorded in a study of post-analysis software for immune sequencing data. The overall study: Clinical courses comprised relapsing-remitting, secondary progressive and progressive-relapsing multiple sclerosis. Points from the study as a whole: The authors found that F measure strongly co-clustered same-batch samples. Significantly lower normalized Chao1 diversity was seen in multiple sclerosis patients than in controls.

In regard to this clonotype: Its antigen remains unknown.

cDNA libraries for TCR beta contained unique molecular identifiers. TCRdb reanalysed the PCR reads using MiXCR and keeps one entry per CDR3 protein. The sample has 380,000 or so distinct CDR3 sequences; roughly 38% are singletons. The clonotype was recovered from a girl aged 10 to 17 with multiple sclerosis. The sequenced sample was blood.

CDR3 sequence reads: CASSHLGGLPNYGYTF. CDR3 coding DNA: TGTGCCAGCAGCCACCTGGGCGGACTCCCTAACTATGGCTACACCTTC. The chain combines TRBV3-1 with TRBJ1-2; D is ambiguous. The CDR3 is 16 amino acids. Trimming took 3 bases from V and 0 from J, leaving 14 bases between them. CDR1 and CDR2 (germline): LGHDT, YNNKEL (reference sequence).